The 17 T cell receptor beta chains in this list originate from one sample, sequenced in a study of T cells in Graves' hyperthyroidism and ophthalmopathy (dated by TCRdb to between 2018 and 2021). The library was prepared using multiplex PCR. TCRdb records Illumina HiSeq 2000 as the sequencer. TCR beta CDR3 regions were amplified from RNA transcripts. For the first round of RT-PCR on the TCR CDR3, the HTBI primer set was used together with the Qiagen OneStep RT-PCR kit. Starting from the raw public reads, TCRdb applied fastp trimming at Q25, assembled clones with MiXCR and retained in-frame beta chains. Rows are combined by CDR3 protein, so each entry shows the most common genes and DNA. For this sample there are some 500,000 distinct CDR3 sequences; about 16% appear just once. The top ten hold 25% to 30% of the sample. What was sequenced was blood. These receptors all stem from a woman aged 25 to 39 with Graves' ophthalmopathy.

The chain combines TRBV7-3 with TRBJ2-3, with 12 bases fitting TRBD2. CDR1 and CDR2 from the germline V gene are SGHTA and FQGTGA. V shed 4 bases and J 5 bases; nucleotides not matched to a gene: 13. The CDR3 has 18 amino acids. CDR3 in DNA: TGTGCCAGCAGCTCATCTAGCGGGAGGGCCAATAGGTTAGATACGCAGTATTTT. It translates to CASSSSSGRANRLDTQYF.

J is TRBJ2-1 and V is TRBV18; no definite D call. V dropped 1 base and J dropped 15 bases, with 13 bases sitting between them. CDR3 length: 12 residues. Per germline, CDR1 KGHSH and CDR2 LQKENI. The CDR3 region is CASSPRSGQTFF. CDR3 coding DNA: TGTGCCAGCTCACCACGCTCTGGGCAGACGTTCTTC.

The rearrangement joins TRBV25-1 to TRBJ2-5; 11 bases match TRBD2. The length of the CDR3 is 16 residues. The ends lost 5 bases at V and 2 bases at J; junction bases unmatched: 7. Germline CDR1 and CDR2: MGHDK and SYGVNS. CDR3 coding DNA: TGTGCCAGCAGTCGTCAGACTAGCGGGGTTCAAGAGACCCAGTACTTC. It translates to CASSRQTSGVQETQYF.

V is TRBV6-2 or TRBV6-3 and J is TRBJ2-2; 9 bases align to TRBD2. Germline loops: CDR1 MNHEY, CDR2 SVGEGT. With 1 base clipped from V and 4 bases from J, the junction kept 4 bases outside the gene matches. The CDR3 has 16 amino acids. This CDR3 reads CASSYWLAGTTGELFF. In DNA form, the CDR3 reads TGTGCCAGCAGTTACTGGCTAGCGGGGACCACCGGGGAGCTGTTTTTT.

This clonotype occurred a few times. The chain employs TRBV20-1 and TRBJ1-4, with 11 positions matching TRBD1. V gave up 3 bases and J gave up 2 bases; unmatched junction bases: 5. Germline-derived CDR1 and CDR2 are DFQATT and SNEGSKA (reference sequence). The CDR3 extends over 16 amino acids. The CDR3 nucleotides read TGCAGTGCTAGGCCGGGACAGGGGGAGACTAATGAAAAACTGTTTTTT. Amino acid sequence: CSARPGQGETNEKLFF.

This clonotype was seen at least ten times. J is TRBJ1-1 and V is TRBV12-3 or TRBV12-4, with TRBD1 identical over 7 bases. V lost 6 bases, J lost 0 bases, and 4 bases stayed unmatched. The CDR3 runs 14 residues. CDR3 residues: CASRLGQLNTEAFF. DNA for the CDR3: TGTGCCAGCAGATTGGGACAGTTGAACACTGAAGCTTTCTTT.

V gene TRBV7-3 combines with J gene TRBJ2-7; 7 positions agree with TRBD1. CDR1 and CDR2 (germline): SGHTA, FQGTGA. V lost 6 bases to trimming and J lost 9 bases; unmatched junction nucleotides: 8. The CDR3 loop spans 12 amino acids. CDR3 nucleotide sequence: TGTGCCAGCAGTGAAGGGACAGCATCGCAGTACTTC. It codes for CASSEGTASQYF.

There are many counts of this clonotype. The chain carries TRBV27 and TRBJ2-5, with 9 bases identical to TRBD2. With V trimmed by 2 bases and J by 4 bases, 5 bases remained unmatched. From germline, CDR1 is MNHEY and CDR2 SMNVEV (reference sequence). The CDR3 covers 15 residues. CDR3 DNA sequence: TGTGCCAGCAGTTTAGCGGCGGGAGGGGTAGAGACCCAGTACTTC. Protein sequence: CASSLAAGGVETQYF.

This clonotype appeared a few times. The V call is TRBV7-9, the J call TRBJ2-7; 13 bases are shared with TRBD2. Germline CDR1 and CDR2: SEHNR and FQNEAQ (reference sequence). The CDR3 totals 15 residues. V lost 3 bases and J lost 2; bases outside the gene matches: 1. The CDR3 is CASSFGTSGAYEQYF. The CDR3 DNA reads as TGTGCCAGCAGCTTTGGGACTAGCGGGGCCTACGAGCAGTACTTC.

The V and J genes are TRBV20-1 and TRBJ2-1; D possibly corresponds to TRBD1 (6 bases). Germline CDR1 reads DFQATT; CDR2 reads SNEGSKA (reference sequence). This CDR3 is built from 13 residues. Trimming stripped 2 bases from V and 10 bases from J, with 15 bases between. DNA for the CDR3: TGCAGTGCTAGATCCGAGGGGGTTGTCGAGCAGTTCTTC. Its translation: CSARSEGVVEQFF.

The chain combines TRBV20-1 with TRBJ2-6; no clear D gene. Germline CDR1 reads DFQATT; CDR2 reads SNEGSKA (reference sequence). V dropped 3 bases and J dropped 3 bases, with 9 bases sitting between them. The CDR3 consists of 14 residues. The CDR3 loop reads CSASPLGGANVLTF. The CDR3 coding sequence is TGCAGTGCTAGCCCCTTGGGTGGGGCCAACGTCCTGACTTTC.

This clonotype was seen repeatedly, ten times or more. CDR3 amino acids: CASSPLGRGAYEQYF. CDR3 nucleotide sequence: TGTGCCAGCAGCCCACTGGGCAGGGGAGCGTACGAGCAGTACTTC. The chain links TRBV11-2 to TRBJ2-7; D is possibly TRBD1 (6 bases). The CDR3 covers 15 residues. CDR1 and CDR2 (germline): SGHAT, FQNNGV. Between the trimmed V and J ends, which lost 5 bases and 4 bases, there was a span of 18 bases.

In its sample, this clonotype was seen many times. This rearrangement joins TRBV6-2 or TRBV6-3 to TRBJ1-1; D not certain. Trimming took 10 bases from V and 4 from J, leaving 13 bases between them. CDR3 length: 12 residues. Germline CDR1 MNHEY, CDR2 SVGEGT. This CDR3 is CATRWRGTEAFF. DNA for the CDR3: TGTGCCACCCGATGGAGAGGCACTGAAGCTTTCTTT.

This clonotype has at least ten counts. The chain has TRBV6-4 and TRBJ1-1; D is possibly TRBD1 (5 bases). The ends were cut back, 2 bases at V and 3 bases at J, with 10 bases in the middle. Germline CDR1 is MRHNA and CDR2 is SNTAGT. The CDR3 spans 14 residues. CDR3 in DNA: TGTGCCAGCAGTGACGGAGGGGAGGACACTGAAGCTTTCTTT. Protein sequence: CASSDGGEDTEAFF.

This chain connects TRBV4-2 to TRBJ2-7; 10 nucleotides align to TRBD2. The CDR3 totals 16 residues. Losses at the gene ends were 0 bases for V and 3 bases for J; bases not matched to a gene: 5. Germline V lookup: CDR1 LGHNA, CDR2 YNFKEQ. CDR3 in amino acids: CASSQDGLAANYEQYF. The DNA for the CDR3 is TGTGCCAGCAGCCAAGATGGACTAGCGGCAAACTACGAGCAGTACTTC.

This chain joins TRBV3-1 and TRBJ2-7, with 12 bases lining up with TRBD2. This CDR3 has 16 amino acids. The V segment lost 4 bases and the J segment 3 bases; nucleotides outside the gene matches: 7. Germline CDR1 reads LGHDT; CDR2 reads YNNKEL (reference sequence). The CDR3 region is CASSPGLAGRSYEQYF. The CDR3 DNA follows: TGTGCCAGCAGCCCAGGACTAGCGGGACGTAGCTACGAGCAGTACTTC.

This clonotype was recorded a few times. J is TRBJ1-2 and V is TRBV24-1; TRBD1 is a possible D gene (5 bases). CDR1 is KGHDR and CDR2 is SFDVKD in the germline V gene. V lost 9 bases and J 2 bases, leaving 6 bases between the germline ends. There are 11 residues in the CDR3. The CDR3 region is CATWGNYGYTF. The CDR3 DNA reads TGTGCCACCTGGGGGAACTATGGCTACACCTTC.